Following are 4 T cell receptor beta chains from one sample sequenced in a study of T cell repertoires in cytomegalovirus infection. TCRdb fed the reads into MiXCR, producing one record per CDR3 protein. The table records 900,000 to 950,000 distinct CDR3 sequences, around 32% of them present only once. For these TCRs, the target antigens are not known. The sample consisted of cultured CD8+ T cells from PBMCs, taken from culture after CMV antigen stimulation. Receptor source: a human donor in good health (CMV status not recorded). Some clones in this sample may be carry-over from other donors' samples.

This clonotype was recorded a few times. The rearrangement uses TRBV6-2 or TRBV6-3 and TRBJ2-7; 10 bases match TRBD2. CDR1 and CDR2 (germline): MNHEY, SVGEGT. The ends lost 2 bases at V and 7 bases at J; junction bases unmatched: 5. CDR3 length equals 14 residues. The CDR3 DNA follows: TGTGCCAGCAGTTACACTAGCGGGGCTGAGGAGCAGTACGTC. Its translation is CASSYTSGAEEQYV.

This clonotype was counted ten times or more. The junction departs from the called germline gene at one end, perhaps through a read error. The chain links TRBV19 to TRBJ2-1; no firm D call. Germline loops: CDR1 LNHDA, CDR2 SQIVND (reference sequence). The CDR3 runs to 12 residues. This CDR3 reads CASSRSYNEQFF. In DNA, the CDR3 is TGTGCCAGCAGCCGATCCTATAATGAGCAGTTCTTC.

This clonotype showed up many times. This chain connects TRBV7-8 to TRBJ2-5; 7 bases fit TRBD2. V shed 10 bases, J shed 3 bases, and the junction held 17 bases outside the gene matches. The CDR3 spans 16 residues. Looked up from germline, CDR1 is SGHVS and CDR2 is FQNEAQ. The CDR3 nucleotides read TGTGCCACCTCCCGGGGGAGGGGCGATACCAAAGAGACCCAGTACTTC. Translating gives CATSRGRGDTKETQYF.

This clonotype was observed a single time. CDR3 loop: CASRGTSGAYNEQFF. CDR3 bases: TGTGCCAGCAGAGGGACTTCAGGGGCTTACAATGAGCAGTTCTTC. The chain is built from TRBV2 and TRBJ2-1; the D call may be TRBD1 or TRBD2 (6 bases each). The CDR3 totals 15 residues. With 6 bases removed from V and 4 bases from J, the gap between germline ends came to 16 bases. The germline CDR1 and CDR2 sequences are SNHLY and FYNNEI.